The sample holds many counts of the clone carrying this T cell receptor (beta chain). Its specificity is unknown. The observed sequence ends 3 residues before the CDR3 terminus, with the missing tail filled in from the germline J gene. These data originate in a study of T cell clonality in common variable immunodeficiency. Generated by immunoSEQ multiplex PCR, the TCRdb table keeps only in-frame clones and is missing some. The data show some 25,000 clones, with none appearing a single time. Patients and controls were mostly of Caucasian heritage. The germline V and J ends were trimmed by 0 bases and 2 bases, with 11 bases remaining between them. Looked up from germline, CDR1 is LNHDA and CDR2 is SQIVND (reference sequence). This CDR3 spans 16 amino acids. Findings and limits, study-wide: Fewer deletions and N-nucleotide insertions were reportedly seen in common variable immunodeficiency TCR beta sequences.

The genes are TRBV19 and TRBJ1-5; D not certain. The sequenced sample consisted of peripheral blood mononuclear cells. The source is a human donor with common variable immunodeficiency. CDR3 DNA, as far as it was read: TGTGCCAGTAGTATAGAGGCTCTTGGCCGCAATCAGCCC. Its protein product is CASSIEALGRNQP. From start to end, the CDR3 is CASSIEALGRNQPQHF.